The following is a T cell receptor (beta chain) sequence with its context. The data stem from a study of CD8 T cells in Susac syndrome. Reverse transcription used roughly 0.45 to 1 ug RNA and random hexamers. MiXCR, applied by TCRdb to the immunoSEQ multiplex PCR reads, yields one record per CDR3 protein. The sample shows 100,000 to 150,000 distinct CDR3 sequences, nearly 95% of them seen only once. V lost 5 bases and J lost 6; bases outside the gene matches: 9. The length of the CDR3 is 13 residues. CDR1 is GTSNPN, CDR2 SVGIG, per germline (reference sequence). The chain employs TRBV30 and TRBJ1-2, with 7 bases that match TRBD1. The clonotype originates from a human donor in good health. Specimen: CD4+ T cells from PBMCs. The CDR3 loop is CAWYAGGSHGYTF. For the CDR3, the DNA is TGTGCCTGGTATGCAGGGGGAAGCCATGGCTACACCTTC.